Listed below are T cell receptor beta chains from one sample, sequenced in a study of graft-versus-host responses after intestinal transplantation. No antigens are known for them. Sequencing was performed with immunoSEQ multiplex PCR; in TCRdb, only in-frame clones are kept and a portion is missing. Of fewer than 120,000 clones listed, over 85% are singletons. The input for sequencing was unstimulated CD8+ T cells sorted from spleen or lymph node cells, taken before intestinal transplant. Receptors were obtained from a human donor who received an intestinal transplant. Both conserved end residues are part of each CDR3. A D gene is named only where the DNA matches it firmly. For some rows the clone size is stated as once, few or many, or as a class when expanded; others skip it.

CDR3aa: CASSPGTVEAFF; abundance: once; v_gene: TRBV5-4; d_gene: .
CDR3aa: CASSQGGTNTEAFF; abundance: once; v_gene: TRBV19; d_gene: TRBD1
CDR3aa: CASSPIRDFYEQYF; abundance: .; v_gene: TRBV27; d_gene: .
CDR3aa: CASSPDRERQFF; abundance: .; v_gene: TRBV7-7; d_gene: TRBD1
CDR3aa: CASRSIMGRGSLTDTQYF; abundance: .; v_gene: TRBV28; d_gene: .
CDR3aa: CASARGSNYGYTF; abundance: .; v_gene: TRBV6-6; d_gene: TRBD1
CDR3aa: CASSTIPLDQPQHF; abundance: .; v_gene: TRBV27; d_gene: .
CDR3aa: CASSLSPVSKEQYF; abundance: .; v_gene: TRBV28; d_gene: .
CDR3aa: CASSVGDREVGGEAFF; abundance: .; v_gene: TRBV9; d_gene: TRBD1
CDR3aa: CASSYFTGPKLDEQFF; abundance: once; v_gene: TRBV6-5; d_gene: .
CDR3aa: CASSQGTIQGSYGYTF; abundance: .; v_gene: TRBV4-1; d_gene: TRBD1
CDR3aa: CASSDVRGNGYTF; abundance: .; v_gene: TRBV7-3; d_gene: .
CDR3aa: CASSTLRLRLQYF; abundance: .; v_gene: TRBV19; d_gene: .
CDR3aa: CASSLVATEAFF; abundance: .; v_gene: TRBV5-4; d_gene: .
CDR3aa: CASETGTGIEQFF; abundance: .; v_gene: TRBV19; d_gene: .
CDR3aa: CASSLRQARKNTEAFF; abundance: .; v_gene: TRBV5-1; d_gene: .
CDR3aa: CASSLVTSGSYEQYF; abundance: .; v_gene: TRBV7-9; d_gene: TRBD2
CDR3aa: CASSPGGSEAFF; abundance: .; v_gene: TRBV27; d_gene: TRBD1
CDR3aa: CASSVLADPYEQYF; abundance: .; v_gene: TRBV10-1; d_gene: .
CDR3aa: CASSVLAGGISYNEQFF; abundance: .; v_gene: TRBV10-2; d_gene: TRBD2
CDR3aa: CASSPRGQSYEQYF; abundance: .; v_gene: TRBV4-2; d_gene: .
CDR3aa: CASSLRGRGVYGYTF; abundance: .; v_gene: TRBV27; d_gene: .
CDR3aa: CASSFPGSTGELFF; abundance: .; v_gene: TRBV9; d_gene: .
CDR3aa: CASTSSSGRGEQFF; abundance: .; v_gene: TRBV2; d_gene: TRBD2
CDR3aa: CASSPPSGYYEQYF; abundance: .; v_gene: TRBV28; d_gene: .
CDR3aa: CASSLSLGEVQYEQYF; abundance: once; v_gene: TRBV7-9; d_gene: .
CDR3aa: CASTRSSSGSSYEQYF; abundance: .; v_gene: TRBV28; d_gene: TRBD2
CDR3aa: CASSFSGELFF; abundance: .; v_gene: TRBV28; d_gene: .
CDR3aa: CASSLTSLPYNEQFF; abundance: .; v_gene: TRBV7-9; d_gene: .
CDR3aa: CASSQDGTNNQPQHF; abundance: .; v_gene: TRBV4-2; d_gene: .
CDR3aa: CASSRPGPGETQYF; abundance: .; v_gene: TRBV11-2; d_gene: .
CDR3aa: CASSLRLREIAYEQYF; abundance: .; v_gene: TRBV28; d_gene: TRBD2
CDR3aa: CASSVGPSGRALEFF; abundance: .; v_gene: TRBV9; d_gene: TRBD2
CDR3aa: CASSGEKGLMYF; abundance: .; v_gene: TRBV4-1; d_gene: .
CDR3aa: CASSLEYLWEGHGRKNIQYF; abundance: .; v_gene: TRBV5-1; d_gene: TRBD2
CDR3aa: CASRITGNTEAFF; abundance: .; v_gene: TRBV27; d_gene: .
CDR3aa: CASSIASGTGNTDTQYF; abundance: .; v_gene: TRBV28; d_gene: TRBD1
CDR3aa: CASSPRTSGRAYNEQFF; abundance: .; v_gene: TRBV21-1; d_gene: .
CDR3aa: CAPGRLKQETQYF; abundance: .; v_gene: TRBV7-9; d_gene: .
CDR3aa: CASSRTETYEQYF; abundance: .; v_gene: TRBV6-5; d_gene: .
CDR3aa: CASSLYRGRETQYF; abundance: .; v_gene: TRBV27; d_gene: TRBD1
CDR3aa: CAIGPNSNYGYTF; abundance: once; v_gene: TRBV10-3; d_gene: .